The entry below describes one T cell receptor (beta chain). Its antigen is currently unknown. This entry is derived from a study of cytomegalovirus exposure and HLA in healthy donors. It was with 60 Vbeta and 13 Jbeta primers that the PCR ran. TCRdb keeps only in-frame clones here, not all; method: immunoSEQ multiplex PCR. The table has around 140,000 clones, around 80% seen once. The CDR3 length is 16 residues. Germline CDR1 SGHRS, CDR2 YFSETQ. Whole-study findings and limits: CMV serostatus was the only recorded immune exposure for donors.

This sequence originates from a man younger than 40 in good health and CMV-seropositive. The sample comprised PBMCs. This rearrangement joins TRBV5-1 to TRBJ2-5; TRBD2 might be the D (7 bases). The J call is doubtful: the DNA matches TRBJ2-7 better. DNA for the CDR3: TGCGCCAGCAGCCCGGGGGGCAACTCGGTTTCCTACGAGCAGTACTTC. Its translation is CASSPGGNSVSYEQYF.